A single T cell receptor beta chain is shown here with its context. Its target is unknown. A read error may account for a junction end that differs from germline. The data originate from a study of T cell responses to AZD1222 COVID-19 vaccine. Profiled with immunoSEQ multiplex PCR; TCRdb holds only in-frame clones, not every one. The profile shows about 150,000 clones, about nine tenths of them singletons. Study conclusions and caveats: The study reported that nearly half of spike-specific TCRs target unmutated variant regions.

This CDR3 region has 19 residues. Looked up from germline, CDR1 is SEHNR and CDR2 is FQNEAQ (reference sequence). The receptor was derived from an adult who received the AZD1222 COVID-19 vaccine. This chain joins TRBV7-9 and TRBJ2-1; the match to TRBD2 covers 12 bases. The specimen comprised peripheral blood, sampled 28 days after the second AZD1222 dose. The CDR3 is CASRLGLAGTRTSYNEQFF. CDR3 nucleotide sequence: TGTGCCAGCAGATTAGGACTAGCGGGGACTAGAACCTCCTACAATGAGCAGTTCTTC.